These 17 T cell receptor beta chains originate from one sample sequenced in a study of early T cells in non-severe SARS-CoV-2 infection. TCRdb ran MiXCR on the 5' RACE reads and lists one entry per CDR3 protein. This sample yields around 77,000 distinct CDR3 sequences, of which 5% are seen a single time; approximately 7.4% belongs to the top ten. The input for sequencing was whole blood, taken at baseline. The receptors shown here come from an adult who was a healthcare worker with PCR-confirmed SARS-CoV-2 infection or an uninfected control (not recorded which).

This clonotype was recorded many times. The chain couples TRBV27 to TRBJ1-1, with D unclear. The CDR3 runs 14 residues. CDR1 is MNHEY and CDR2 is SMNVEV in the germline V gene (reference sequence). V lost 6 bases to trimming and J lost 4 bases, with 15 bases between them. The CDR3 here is CASSPSLGSTEAFF. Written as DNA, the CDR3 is TGTGCCAGCAGCCCTTCCCTCGGGTCCACTGAAGCTTTCTTT.

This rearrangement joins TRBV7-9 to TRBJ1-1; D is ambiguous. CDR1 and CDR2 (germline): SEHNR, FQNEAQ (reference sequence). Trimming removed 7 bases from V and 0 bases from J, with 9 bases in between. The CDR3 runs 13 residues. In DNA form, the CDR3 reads TGTGCCAGCAATCCGGCTATGAACACTGAAGCTTTCTTT. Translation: CASNPAMNTEAFF.

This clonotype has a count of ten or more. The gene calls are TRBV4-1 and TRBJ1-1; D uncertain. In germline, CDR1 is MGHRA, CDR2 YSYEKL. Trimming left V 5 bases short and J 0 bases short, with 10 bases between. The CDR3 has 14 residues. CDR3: CASSTTGVNTEAFF. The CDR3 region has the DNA TGCGCCAGCAGCACCACCGGCGTGAACACTGAAGCTTTCTTT.

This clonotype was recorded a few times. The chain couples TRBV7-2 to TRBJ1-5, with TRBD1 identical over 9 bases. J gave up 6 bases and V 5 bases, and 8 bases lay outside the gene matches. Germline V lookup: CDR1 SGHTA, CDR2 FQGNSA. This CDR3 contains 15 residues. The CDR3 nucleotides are TGTGCCAGCAGCCCGGACAGGGGTAAACGTCAGCCCCAGCATTTT. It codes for CASSPDRGKRQPQHF.

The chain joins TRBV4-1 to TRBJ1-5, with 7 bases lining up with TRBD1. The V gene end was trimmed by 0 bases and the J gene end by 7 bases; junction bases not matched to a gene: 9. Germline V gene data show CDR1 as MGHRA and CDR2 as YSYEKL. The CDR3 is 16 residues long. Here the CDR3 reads CASSQEFRGQGQPQHF. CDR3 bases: TGCGCCAGCAGCCAAGAATTTAGGGGGCAAGGACAGCCCCAGCATTTT.

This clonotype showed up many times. The CDR3 protein is CASRAYRDSTYNEQFF. In DNA, the CDR3 is TGTGCCAGCAGGGCTTACCGGGACTCTACCTACAATGAGCAGTTCTTC. The chain employs TRBV2 and TRBJ2-1; D may be TRBD2 (6 bases). Germline CDR1 and CDR2: SNHLY and FYNNEI. This CDR3 is built from 16 residues. V was shortened by 6 bases and J by 2 bases, with 17 bases between the two germline ends.

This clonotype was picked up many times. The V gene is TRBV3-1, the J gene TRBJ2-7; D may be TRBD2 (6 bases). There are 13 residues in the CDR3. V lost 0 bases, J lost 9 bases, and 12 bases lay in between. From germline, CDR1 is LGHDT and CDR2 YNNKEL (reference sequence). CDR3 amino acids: CASSQDKRRGQYF. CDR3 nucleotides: TGTGCCAGCAGCCAAGATAAACGGAGGGGGCAGTACTTC.

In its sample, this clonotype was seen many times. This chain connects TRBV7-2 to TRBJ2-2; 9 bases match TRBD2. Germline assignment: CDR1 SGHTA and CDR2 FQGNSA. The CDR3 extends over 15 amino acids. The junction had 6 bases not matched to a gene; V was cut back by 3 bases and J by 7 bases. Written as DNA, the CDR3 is TGTGCCAGCAGCTTCCAGCGGGAGGTCGGCGGGGAGCTGTTTTTT. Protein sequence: CASSFQREVGGELFF.

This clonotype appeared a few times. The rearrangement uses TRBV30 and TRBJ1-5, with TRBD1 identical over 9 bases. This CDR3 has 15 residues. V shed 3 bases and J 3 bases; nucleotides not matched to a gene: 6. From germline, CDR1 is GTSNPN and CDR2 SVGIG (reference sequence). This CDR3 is CAWSATGGTNQPQHF. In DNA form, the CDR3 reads TGTGCCTGGAGCGCCACAGGGGGCACCAATCAGCCCCAGCATTTT.

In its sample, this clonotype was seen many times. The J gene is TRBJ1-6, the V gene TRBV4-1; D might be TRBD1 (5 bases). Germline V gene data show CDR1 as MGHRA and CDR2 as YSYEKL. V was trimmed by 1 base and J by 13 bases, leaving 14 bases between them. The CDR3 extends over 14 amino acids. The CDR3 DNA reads TGCGCCAGCAGCCAAGGAGGGGATCCAAAGCCCCTCCACTTT. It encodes CASSQGGDPKPLHF.

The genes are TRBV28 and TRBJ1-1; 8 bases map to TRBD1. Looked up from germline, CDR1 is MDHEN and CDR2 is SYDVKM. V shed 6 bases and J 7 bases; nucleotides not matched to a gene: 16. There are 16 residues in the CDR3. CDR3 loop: CASSSHGQGRLSEAFF. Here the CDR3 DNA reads TGTGCCAGCAGCTCCCATGGACAGGGAAGATTAAGTGAAGCTTTCTTT.

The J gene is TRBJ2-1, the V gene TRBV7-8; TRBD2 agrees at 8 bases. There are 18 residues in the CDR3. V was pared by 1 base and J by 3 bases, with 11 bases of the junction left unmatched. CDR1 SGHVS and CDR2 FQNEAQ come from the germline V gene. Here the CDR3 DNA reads TGTGCCAGCAGCTTAGTACTCGCGGGAGGTATTAGCTACAATGAGCAGTTCTTC. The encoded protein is CASSLVLAGGISYNEQFF.

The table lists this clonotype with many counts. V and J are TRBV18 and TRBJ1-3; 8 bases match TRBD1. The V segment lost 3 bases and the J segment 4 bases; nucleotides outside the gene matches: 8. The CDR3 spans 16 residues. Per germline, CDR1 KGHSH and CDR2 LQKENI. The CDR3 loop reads CASSPLGTGRGNTIYF. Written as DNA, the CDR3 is TGTGCCAGCTCACCTCTTGGGACAGGCCGAGGAAACACCATATATTTT.

The chain's CDR3 is CASSDNTGNTEAFF. CDR3 coding DNA: TGCGCCAGCAGTGATAACACAGGGAACACTGAAGCTTTCTTT. The chain has TRBV10-2 and TRBJ1-1, with D tentatively TRBD1 (5 bases). The CDR3 extends over 14 amino acids. The V gene lost 3 bases and the J gene lost 1 base, with 9 bases spanning the gap. CDR1 and CDR2 from the germline V gene are WSHSY and SAAADI.

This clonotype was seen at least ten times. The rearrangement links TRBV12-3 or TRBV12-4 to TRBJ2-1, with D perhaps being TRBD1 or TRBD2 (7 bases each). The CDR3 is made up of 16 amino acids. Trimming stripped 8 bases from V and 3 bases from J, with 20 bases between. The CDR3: CASGGAGTADYNEQFF. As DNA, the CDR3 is TGTGCCAGCGGGGGGGCCGGGACAGCAGACTACAATGAGCAGTTCTTC.

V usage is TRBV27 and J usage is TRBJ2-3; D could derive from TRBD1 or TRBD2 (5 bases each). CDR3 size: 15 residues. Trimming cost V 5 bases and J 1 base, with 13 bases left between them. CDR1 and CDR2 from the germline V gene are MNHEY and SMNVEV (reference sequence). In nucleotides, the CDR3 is TGTGCCAGCAGTCAGGAACGGGACCGCACAGATACGCAGTATTTT. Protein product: CASSQERDRTDTQYF.

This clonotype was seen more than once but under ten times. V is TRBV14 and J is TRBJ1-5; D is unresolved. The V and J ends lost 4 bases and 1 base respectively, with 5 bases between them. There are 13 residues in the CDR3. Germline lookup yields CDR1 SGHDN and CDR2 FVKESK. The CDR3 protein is CASSRWSNQPQHF. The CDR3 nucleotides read TGTGCCAGCAGCCGATGGAGCAATCAGCCCCAGCATTTT.